This T cell receptor beta chain stems from a study of blood T cell repertoires in COVID-19. Study-level background: Material from acute and convalescent COVID-19 was sourced from the United States, Italy and Spain. PBMCs, B-cell-depleted T cells, or T cells were the source of the cDNA or gDNA that made up the material.

Under the authors' procedure: By means of reference gene primer amplification, nucleated cell counts were estimated. The protocol was immunoSEQ multiplex PCR, while the TCRdb copy is restricted to in-frame clones and leaves out a portion. For V, J and clone size, that table is used; D and trimming come from the DNA. Here the sample spans around 200,000 clones, 80% to 85% being singletons. Trimming removed 4 bases from V and 0 bases from J; junction bases left unmatched: 5. The CDR3 totals 16 residues. The germline V gene has CDR1 MGHRA and CDR2 YSYEKL. This sequence joins TRBV4-1 and TRBJ2-4, with 8 bases lining up with TRBD2. The sequence derives from a man aged 50-59 years with active or convalescent COVID-19. Sequenced: peripheral blood. Written as DNA, the CDR3 is TGCGCCAGCAGCCCGGGGGGGAGTCTAGCCAAAAACATTCAGTACTTC. Amino acids: CASSPGGSLAKNIQYF.